One and the same sample provided the 18 T cell receptor beta chains below, sequenced in a study of blood T cells in healthy people across ages. A sample-barcoded 5' primer and a J-beta primer mix were used in a second PCR of roughly 7 to 11 cycles. TCRdb reanalysed the 5' RACE reads using MiXCR and keeps one entry per CDR3 protein. Of roughly 1.4 million distinct CDR3 sequences listed, around 59% are singletons. The sample taken for sequencing was blood. The receptor set was obtained from a man between 18 and 35 years old in good health.

The chain couples TRBV13 to TRBJ1-5; a possible D gene is TRBD1 (6 bases). Germline V lookup: CDR1 PRHDT, CDR2 FYEKMQ (reference sequence). The CDR3 has 15 residues. V was pared by 0 bases and J by 5 bases, with 11 bases between. The CDR3 DNA sequence: TGTGCCAGCAGCTTAGGGAACAGGGCCTATCAGCCCCAGCATTTT. Translation gives CASSLGNRAYQPQHF.

This sequence joins TRBV7-2 and TRBJ2-4; D unclear. The J call is in doubt because the DNA end fits TRBJ2-7 better. There are 14 residues in the CDR3. The germline gives CDR1 SGHTA, CDR2 FQGNSA. The CDR3 bases are TGTGCCAGCACCAATAATAGGGTCTCCTACGAGCAGTACTTC. Its translation is CASTNNRVSYEQYF.

The J gene is TRBJ2-4, the V gene TRBV6-6; D possibly corresponds to TRBD2 (5 bases). The last part of the DNA fits TRBJ2-7 better; the J call may be wrong. The CDR3 contains 14 residues. Germline CDR1 MNHNY, CDR2 SVGAGI (reference sequence). The CDR3 sequence is CASSKAEILYEQYF. The CDR3 bases are TGTGCCAGCAGCAAAGCGGAGATACTTTACGAGCAGTACTTC.

This clonotype was recorded a few times. The rearrangement uses TRBV12-3 or TRBV12-4 and TRBJ1-1, with D unclear. Trimming removed 5 bases from V and 1 base from J, with 8 bases in between. This CDR3 has 13 amino acids. CDR3 bases: TGTGCCAGCAGTCCCAAAGGGAACACTGAAGCTTTCTTT. Residues: CASSPKGNTEAFF.

The sample holds a few counts of this clonotype. The chain uses TRBV3-1 and TRBJ2-7, with D unresolved. V lost 2 bases and J 0 bases, leaving 8 bases between the germline ends. CDR1 and CDR2 from the germline V gene are LGHDT and YNNKEL (reference sequence). The CDR3 contains 14 residues. The CDR3 coding sequence is TGTGCCAGCAGCCAAACATTAAGCTCCTACGAGCAGTACTTC. Its translation: CASSQTLSSYEQYF.

The J gene is TRBJ2-3, the V gene TRBV7-2; TRBD2 agrees at 8 bases. CDR1 and CDR2 from the germline V gene are SGHTA and FQGNSA. The ends lost 6 bases at V and 0 bases at J; junction bases unmatched: 8. The CDR3 has 16 residues. The CDR3 sequence: CASRKGLVSSTDTQYF. CDR3 sequence (DNA): TGTGCCAGCAGAAAGGGACTAGTCTCTAGCACAGATACGCAGTATTTT.

V gene TRBV6-6 combines with J gene TRBJ1-4; TRBD1 aligns across 11 bases. This CDR3 spans 15 amino acids. J gave up 7 bases and V 11 bases, and 12 bases lay outside the gene matches. Germline CDR1 is MNHNY and CDR2 is SVGAGI (reference sequence). The CDR3 DNA sequence: TGTGCCTGTCAGGGGGACAGGGGGAGATCTGAAAAACTGTTTTTT. It encodes CACQGDRGRSEKLFF.

This clonotype showed up just once. The chain combines TRBV21-1 with TRBJ1-5; the table assigns TRBD1, which was not confirmed against the DNA. TRBV21-1 is labeled a pseudogene. This CDR3 contains 14 residues. CDR3 in amino acids: CASTTGFSNQPQHF. DNA of the CDR3: TGTGCCAGTACGACAGGGTTTAGCAATCAGCCCCAGCATTTT.

In this sample, this clonotype turned up a few times. V gene TRBV29-1 combines with J gene TRBJ2-5; D remains unclear. The DNA end favors TRBJ2-7, so the J call may be wrong. The CDR3 runs 14 residues. Germline V gene sequence: CDR1 SQVTM, CDR2 ANQGSEA. The CDR3 region has the DNA TGCAGCGTTGAAGATCCTCAGGTATCCTACGAGCAGTACTTC. This codes for CSVEDPQVSYEQYF.

V gene TRBV6-5 combines with J gene TRBJ2-4, with D maybe TRBD1 (6 bases). With 2 bases removed from V and 5 bases from J, the gap between germline ends came to 16 bases. The CDR3 has 16 amino acids. Per germline, CDR1 MNHEY and CDR2 SVGAGI. CDR3 in amino acids: CASSYRWAGVENIQYF. CDR3 bases: TGTGCCAGCAGTTACCGGTGGGCAGGGGTTGAAAACATTCAGTACTTC.

The V call is TRBV28, the J call TRBJ2-2, with 11 nucleotides matching TRBD2. V trimming: 3 bases; J trimming: 7 bases; junction bases outside the gene matches: 4. CDR3 length: 15 amino acids. Germline values: CDR1 MDHEN, CDR2 SYDVKM. The CDR3 bases are TGTGCCAGCAGTTTTACTAGCGGGGGAGGCGGGGAGCTGTTTTTT. This codes for CASSFTSGGGGELFF. The whole variable domain, filled in from reference TRBV28 and TRBJ2-2, reads DVKVTQSSRYLVKRTGEKVFLECVQDMDHENMFWYRQDPGLGLRLIYFSYDVKMKEKGDIPEGYSVSREKKERFSLILESASTNQTSMYLCASSFTSGGGGELFFGEGSRLTVL.

This rearrangement joins TRBV6-2 or TRBV6-3 to TRBJ1-2; D might be TRBD1 (6 bases). CDR1 and CDR2 from the germline V gene are MNHEY and SVGEGT. The CDR3 runs 16 residues. V lost 8 bases and J 6 bases, leaving 25 bases between the germline ends. DNA of the CDR3: TGTGCCAGCTTCTACTCCATTCCGGGCCACAGGGATGGCTACACCTTC. It specifies CASFYSIPGHRDGYTF.

The sample holds one count of this clonotype. The V and J genes are TRBV27 and TRBJ1-2; a possible D gene is TRBD1 (6 bases). This CDR3 contains 14 residues. CDR1 and CDR2 from the germline V gene are MNHEY and SMNVEV (reference sequence). V shed 5 bases and J shed 6 bases, with 16 bases lying between them. As DNA, the CDR3 is TGTGCCAGCAGTCCCCTGGACAGTGACGATGGCTACACCTTC. Translated, it gives CASSPLDSDDGYTF.

This clonotype showed up just once. The chain recombines TRBV11-2 with TRBJ1-2; a weak D match, TRBD1 (5 bases). Per germline, CDR1 SGHAT and CDR2 FQNNGV. The ends were cut back, 6 bases at V and 13 bases at J, with 18 bases in the middle. The CDR3 contains 12 residues. The CDR3 nucleotides are TGTGCCAGCAGGGCCGATCATGGGACGGCCACCTTC. This sequence encodes CASRADHGTATF. The full variable domain, completed using reference TRBV11-2 and TRBJ1-2, is EAGVAQSPRYKIIEKRQSVAFWCNPISGHATLYWYQQILGQGPKLLIQFQNNGVVDDSQLPKDRFSAERLKGVDSTLKIQPAKLEDSAVYLCASRADHGTATFGSGTRLTVV.

This chain links TRBV29-1 with TRBJ2-7, with 14 bases that match TRBD2. The CDR3 is 15 residues long. The germline CDR1 and CDR2 sequences are SQVTM and ANQGSEA. V lost 4 bases and J lost 4; bases outside the gene matches: 6. In DNA form, the CDR3 reads TGCAGCGTTGTCGGGACTAGCGGGAGTCAGTACGAGCAGTACTTC. Translated: CSVVGTSGSQYEQYF.

V is TRBV4-3 and J is TRBJ1-2; D is possibly TRBD1 (5 bases). This CDR3 has 15 residues. The V end lost 8 bases, the J end lost 0 bases, and 16 bases lay between the germline ends. Per the germline V gene, CDR1 is LGHNA and CDR2 is YSLEER. DNA of the CDR3: TGCGCCAGCGCCCCCGGGGGGAGAGCTAACTATGGCTACACCTTC. Translated: CASAPGGRANYGYTF.

The V gene is TRBV11-2, the J gene TRBJ2-1, with 7 bases matching TRBD2. V shed 8 bases and J 8 bases; nucleotides not matched to a gene: 9. Germline CDR1 and CDR2: SGHAT and FQNNGV. CDR3 length equals 13 residues. As DNA, the CDR3 is TGTGCCAGCGGGACTACTGACGGGGATGAGCAGTTCTTC. It codes for CASGTTDGDEQFF.

This chain connects TRBV29-1 to TRBJ2-1; maybe TRBD1 (6 bases). CDR3 length equals 13 residues. Germline assignment: CDR1 SQVTM and CDR2 ANQGSEA. V gave up 1 base and J gave up 9 bases, with 13 bases separating them. CDR3 in DNA: TGCAGCGTTGAAGTTAACCAGGGGATTGAGCAGTTCTTC. Amino acid sequence: CSVEVNQGIEQFF.